The 28 T cell receptor beta chains in this list originate from one sample, sequenced in a study of blood T cell repertoires in COVID-19. TCRdb's copy holds only in-frame clones and misses some; the assay was immunoSEQ multiplex PCR. The data contain 250,000 to 300,000 clones, 83% of them seen just once; the ten biggest clones take up 3.5% to 5.5%. Sequencing was done on a sample of peripheral blood. These receptors all come from a man aged 55-75 years who had recovered from COVID-19.

This clone occurred once. The rearrangement links TRBV6-1 to TRBJ2-4; 14 nucleotides align to TRBD2. With V trimmed by 3 bases and J by 6 bases, 4 bases remained unmatched. The CDR3 loop spans 16 amino acids. Germline loops: CDR1 MNHNS, CDR2 SASEGT. CDR3: CASSDLTSGGVNIQYF. CDR3 nucleotide sequence: TGTGCCAGCAGTGACCTGACTAGCGGGGGGGTAAACATTCAGTACTTC.

The chain is built from TRBV14 and TRBJ1-2, with 12 bases fitting TRBD1. J lost 0 bases, V lost 4 bases, and 12 bases had no gene match. The CDR3 spans 19 residues. Germline CDR1 SGHDN, CDR2 FVKESK. CDR3 loop: CASSRNRDRGRDTNYGYTF. Written as DNA, the CDR3 is TGTGCCAGCAGCCGGAACCGGGACAGGGGGCGCGACACTAACTATGGCTACACCTTC.

The CDR3 spells CASSFQGGVMETQYF. The CDR3 DNA is TGTGCCAGCAGCTTTCAGGGCGGGGTTATGGAGACCCAGTACTTC. This chain joins TRBV7-3 and TRBJ2-5, with D possibly matching TRBD2 (6 bases). The CDR3 sequence is 15 residues long. V was shortened by 3 bases and J by 5 bases, with 16 bases between the two germline ends. Germline V gene data show CDR1 as SGHTA and CDR2 as FQGTGA.

The chain uses TRBV19 and TRBJ1-2; no firm D call. From germline, CDR1 is LNHDA and CDR2 SQIVND (reference sequence). V dropped 0 bases and J dropped 8 bases, with 13 bases sitting between them. The length of the CDR3 is 14 residues. The CDR3 protein is CASSIDRQDRGYTF. CDR3 DNA sequence: TGTGCCAGTAGTATAGATCGTCAGGATCGGGGCTACACCTTC.

The J gene is TRBJ1-1, the V gene TRBV2, with D possibly matching TRBD1 (6 bases). This CDR3 is built from 15 residues. V was cut by 7 bases and J by 0 bases, with 15 bases left in between. CDR1 SNHLY and CDR2 FYNNEI come from the germline V gene. In nucleotides, the CDR3 is TGTGCCAGCACCTTGACGGGACATATGAACACTGAAGCTTTCTTT. Protein: CASTLTGHMNTEAFF.

The rearrangement uses TRBV7-7 and TRBJ2-1, with a tentative D call TRBD2 (6 bases). CDR1 is SSHAT and CDR2 is FNYEAQ in the germline V gene (reference sequence). This CDR3 is 15 amino acids long. Trimming removed 3 bases from V and 3 bases from J, with 12 bases in between. The CDR3 DNA follows: TGTGCCAGCAGCTTGTCACTAGCAGTCTACAATGAGCAGTTCTTC. It encodes CASSLSLAVYNEQFF.

The genes are TRBV27 and TRBJ1-1; 7 nucleotides line up with TRBD1. CDR1 and CDR2 from the germline V gene are MNHEY and SMNVEV (reference sequence). The CDR3 runs to 13 residues. J gave up 5 bases and V 5 bases, and 5 bases lay outside the gene matches. CDR3: CASSLGGGTEAFF. For the CDR3, the DNA is TGTGCCAGCAGTCTAGGGGGCGGGACTGAAGCTTTCTTT.

The V gene is TRBV14, the J gene TRBJ1-6; 8 nucleotides match TRBD1. Germline V gene data show CDR1 as SGHDN and CDR2 as FVKESK. J was trimmed by 10 bases and V by 5 bases; bases with no gene match: 7. The CDR3 is 14 residues long. The CDR3: CASSADRVNSPLHF. CDR3 in DNA: TGTGCCAGCAGCGCGGACAGGGTGAACTCACCCCTCCACTTT. Variable domain in full (rest from reference TRBV14 and TRBJ1-6): EAGVTQFPSHSVIEKGQTVTLRCDPISGHDNLYWYRRVMGKEIKFLLHFVKESKQDESGMPNNRFLAERTGGTYSTLKVQPAELEDSGVYFCASSADRVNSPLHFGNGTRLTVT.

This clone has just a few counts. J is TRBJ1-6 and V is TRBV19; D call uncertain. Per germline, CDR1 LNHDA and CDR2 SQIVND (reference sequence). V gave up 8 bases and J gave up 6 bases, with 11 bases separating them. This CDR3 region has 13 residues. The DNA for the CDR3 is TGTGCCAGTGCTCGGGGTTCTAATTCACCCCTCCACTTT. It yields the protein CASARGSNSPLHF.

The chain employs TRBV29-1 and TRBJ2-5; D ambiguous. Germline CDR1 SQVTM, CDR2 ANQGSEA. The CDR3 covers 12 residues. Trimming removed 8 bases from V and 5 bases from J, with 15 bases in between. CDR3 coding DNA: TGCAGCAAGCGAGAGCCCGGGGAGACCCAGTACTTC. Translated: CSKREPGETQYF. Together with reference TRBV29-1 and TRBJ2-5, the CDR3 gives the full variable domain: SAVISQKPSRDICQRGTSLTIQCQVDSQVTMMFWYRQQPGQSLTLIATANQGSEATYESGFVIDKFPISRPNLTFSTLTVSNMSPEDSSIYLCSKREPGETQYFGPGTRLLVL.

A note on this clone: Within the sample, other DNA sequences also encode this same CDR3. The chain carries TRBV7-9 and TRBJ1-1; D is uncertain. The V gene's germline CDR1 is SEHNR and CDR2 FQNEAQ (reference sequence). V dropped 5 bases and J dropped 0 bases, with 4 bases sitting between them. The CDR3 extends over 12 amino acids. CDR3 DNA: TGTGCCAGCAGCCCTGTGAACACTGAAGCTTTCTTT. Protein: CASSPVNTEAFF.

The rearrangement links TRBV19 to TRBJ1-5; D remains unclear. This CDR3 region has 15 residues. CDR1 is LNHDA and CDR2 is SQIVND in the germline V gene (reference sequence). The ends were cut back, 1 base at V and 0 bases at J, with 7 bases in the middle. CDR3 region: CASSIAILSNQPQHF. The CDR3 nucleotides read TGTGCCAGTAGTATAGCCATACTTAGCAATCAGCCCCAGCATTTT.

The rearrangement joins TRBV7-2 to TRBJ2-5; TRBD2 aligns across 9 bases. Germline lookup yields CDR1 SGHTA and CDR2 FQGNSA. The CDR3 contains 17 residues. Trimming removed 3 bases from V and 2 bases from J; junction bases left unmatched: 10. The CDR3 sequence: CASSLWGRAGGQETQYF. CDR3 DNA: TGTGCCAGCAGCTTGTGGGGGCGAGCGGGGGGTCAAGAGACCCAGTACTTC.

The chain combines TRBV7-9 with TRBJ1-2; D perhaps matches TRBD1 (6 bases). The CDR3 is made up of 15 amino acids. Looked up from germline, CDR1 is SEHNR and CDR2 is FQNEAQ (reference sequence). The V end lost 6 bases, the J end lost 0 bases, and 14 bases lay between the germline ends. In nucleotides, the CDR3 is TGTGCCAGCAGAGCGCTACAGGGAGCTAACTATGGCTACACCTTC. This encodes CASRALQGANYGYTF.

The chain links TRBV2 to TRBJ2-2; D may be TRBD2 (5 bases). V lost 6 bases to trimming and J lost 7 bases, with 18 bases between them. Germline V lookup: CDR1 SNHLY, CDR2 FYNNEI. CDR3 size: 15 residues. The CDR3 DNA reads TGTGCCAGCAGGTCCTCTGTGTCACGGGGCGGGGAGCTGTTTTTT. This encodes CASRSSVSRGGELFF.

The chain uses TRBV3-1 (or the pseudogene TRBV3-2) and TRBJ2-7, with a possible D match to TRBD1 (6 bases). V lost 5 bases and J 2 bases, leaving 13 bases between the germline ends. This CDR3 is built from 14 residues. Germline-derived CDR1 and CDR2 are LGHDT and YNNKEL (reference sequence). The CDR3 DNA is TGTGCCAGCAGCGCGCCGACAGGACCCTACGAGCAGTACTTC. This codes for CASSAPTGPYEQYF.

The chain couples TRBV28 to TRBJ2-5, with 8 bases matching TRBD1. The germline CDR1 and CDR2 sequences are MDHEN and SYDVKM. This CDR3 has 15 amino acids. J gave up 2 bases and V 5 bases, and 7 bases lay outside the gene matches. CDR3 sequence: CASSRRQGKQETQYF. The CDR3 DNA sequence: TGTGCCAGCAGTAGACGACAGGGGAAACAAGAGACCCAGTACTTC.

This clone was detected once. The rearrangement links TRBV11-2 to TRBJ1-2; D may be TRBD1 (5 bases). Germline values: CDR1 SGHAT, CDR2 FQNNGV. Between the trimmed V and J ends, which lost 4 bases and 4 bases, there was a span of 7 bases. CDR3 size: 12 residues. This CDR3 reads CASSSQVYGYTF. In DNA form, the CDR3 reads TGTGCCAGCAGCTCACAGGTCTATGGCTACACCTTC.

The V and J genes are TRBV6-2 or TRBV6-3 and TRBJ2-5; TRBD1 matches 9 bases. The germline V gene encodes CDR1 MNHEY and CDR2 SVGEGT. The CDR3 consists of 15 residues. J lost 5 bases, V lost 6 bases, and 10 bases had no gene match. The CDR3 DNA follows: TGTGCCAGCAGCACGAACAGGGGGCGCGGGGAGACCCAGTACTTC. Protein product: CASSTNRGRGETQYF.

This chain links TRBV19 with TRBJ1-5; D not certain. The CDR3 spans 13 residues. V was cut by 4 bases and J by 4 bases, with 8 bases left in between. In germline, CDR1 is LNHDA, CDR2 SQIVND (reference sequence). CDR3 protein: CASSTRVNQPQHF. The CDR3 bases are TGTGCCAGTAGTACCCGGGTGAATCAGCCCCAGCATTTT.

This chain links TRBV5-1 with TRBJ2-7, with 9 bases fitting TRBD1. This CDR3 region has 15 residues. Per the germline V gene, CDR1 is SGHRS and CDR2 is YFSETQ. The junction had 7 bases not matched to a gene; V was cut back by 4 bases and J by 2 bases. The CDR3, as DNA: TGCGCCAGCAGCCCCGGGACAGGGAGGGCCTACGAGCAGTACTTC. Protein sequence: CASSPGTGRAYEQYF.

V and J are TRBV5-4 and TRBJ2-7, with D possibly TRBD2 on 6 matching bases. Deletions cut 0 bases from V and 2 bases from J, with 12 bases between. This CDR3 region has 15 residues. Germline V gives CDR1 SGHNT, CDR2 YYREEE (reference sequence). The CDR3 DNA follows: TGTGCCAGCAGCTTGGCCGGCGGGGCGGCCTACGAGCAGTACTTC. Translated: CASSLAGGAAYEQYF.

The chain uses TRBV19 and TRBJ2-1; 9 positions agree with TRBD1. CDR1 is LNHDA, CDR2 SQIVND, per germline (reference sequence). There are 15 residues in the CDR3. V trimming: 3 bases; J trimming: 7 bases; junction bases outside the gene matches: 7. Here the CDR3 reads CASSIGDRGMNEQFF. CDR3 in DNA: TGTGCCAGTAGTATTGGAGACAGGGGGATGAATGAGCAGTTCTTC.

This chain uses TRBV6-5 with TRBJ2-7, with 9 positions matching TRBD1. Germline lookup yields CDR1 MNHEY and CDR2 SVGAGI. The CDR3 is made up of 14 amino acids. The ends lost 7 bases at V and 3 bases at J; junction bases unmatched: 7. Here the CDR3 reads CASTDRGNHYEQYF. DNA for the CDR3: TGTGCCAGCACAGACAGGGGGAACCACTACGAGCAGTACTTC.

The CDR3 spells CASSVGQGVSFAGTEAFF. CDR3 DNA sequence: TGTGCCAGCAGTGTGGGACAGGGGGTTTCTTTTGCGGGCACTGAAGCTTTCTTT. This rearrangement joins TRBV3-1 (or the pseudogene TRBV3-2) to TRBJ1-1; 11 bases agree with TRBD1. The CDR3 has 18 residues. Unmatched junction bases numbered 16, after V lost 6 bases and J lost 4 bases. The germline gives CDR1 LGHDT, CDR2 YNNKEL (reference sequence).

The rearrangement joins TRBV29-1 to TRBJ1-2; D is possibly TRBD1 (5 bases). This CDR3 has 14 residues. V lost 1 base and J 2 bases, leaving 11 bases between the germline ends. Per germline, CDR1 SQVTM and CDR2 ANQGSEA. The CDR3, as DNA: TGCAGCGTTGAAGTAGTGGAGGGGAACTATGGCTACACCTTC. As protein: CSVEVVEGNYGYTF. Together with reference TRBV29-1 and TRBJ1-2, the CDR3 gives the full variable domain: SAVISQKPSRDICQRGTSLTIQCQVDSQVTMMFWYRQQPGQSLTLIATANQGSEATYESGFVIDKFPISRPNLTFSTLTVSNMSPEDSSIYLCSVEVVEGNYGYTFGSGTRLTVV.

This clone has a handful of counts. This chain joins TRBV9 and TRBJ2-3; 7 nucleotides match TRBD2. The V gene end was trimmed by 3 bases and the J gene end by 3 bases; junction bases not matched to a gene: 7. Germline CDR1 reads SGDLS; CDR2 reads YYNGEE. The CDR3 runs 15 residues. Here the CDR3 reads CASSALSRGTDTQYF. CDR3 bases: TGTGCCAGCAGCGCACTCTCGCGGGGGACAGATACGCAGTATTTT.

The sample holds a few counts of this clone. The chain employs TRBV28 and TRBJ2-2; tentatively, D is TRBD2 (5 bases). Germline values: CDR1 MDHEN, CDR2 SYDVKM. The CDR3 extends over 13 amino acids. V was trimmed by 1 base and J by 6 bases, leaving 6 bases between them. CDR3 sequence (DNA): TGTGCCAGCAGTTTATCTAGCCCCGGGGAGCTGTTTTTT. Translation gives CASSLSSPGELFF.